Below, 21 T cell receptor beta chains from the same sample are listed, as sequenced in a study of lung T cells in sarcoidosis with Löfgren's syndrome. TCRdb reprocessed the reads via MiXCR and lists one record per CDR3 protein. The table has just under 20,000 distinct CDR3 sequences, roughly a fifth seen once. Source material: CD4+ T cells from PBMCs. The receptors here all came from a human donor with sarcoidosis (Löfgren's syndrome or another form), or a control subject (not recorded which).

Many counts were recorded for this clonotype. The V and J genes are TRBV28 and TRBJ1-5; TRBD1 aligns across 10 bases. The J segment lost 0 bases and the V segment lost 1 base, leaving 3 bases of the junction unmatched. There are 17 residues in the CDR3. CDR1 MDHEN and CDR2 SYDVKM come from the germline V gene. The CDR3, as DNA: TGTGCCAGCAGTTTATACGGGACAGGGGATAGCAATCAGCCCCAGCATTTT. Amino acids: CASSLYGTGDSNQPQHF.

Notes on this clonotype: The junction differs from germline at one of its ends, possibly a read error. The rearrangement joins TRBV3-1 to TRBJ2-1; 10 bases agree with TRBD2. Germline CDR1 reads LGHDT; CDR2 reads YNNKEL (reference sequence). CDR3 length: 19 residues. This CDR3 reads CSSSQVTSGEIRVYNEQFF. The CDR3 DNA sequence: TGTTCCAGCAGCCAAGTTACTAGCGGGGAAATCCGGGTTTACAATGAGCAGTTCTTC.

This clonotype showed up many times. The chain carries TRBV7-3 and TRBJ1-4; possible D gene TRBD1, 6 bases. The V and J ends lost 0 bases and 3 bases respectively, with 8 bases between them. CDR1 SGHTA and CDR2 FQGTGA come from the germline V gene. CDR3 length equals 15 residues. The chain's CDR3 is CASSLTGQPNEKLFF. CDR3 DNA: TGTGCCAGCAGCTTAACCGGACAGCCTAATGAAAAACTGTTTTTT.

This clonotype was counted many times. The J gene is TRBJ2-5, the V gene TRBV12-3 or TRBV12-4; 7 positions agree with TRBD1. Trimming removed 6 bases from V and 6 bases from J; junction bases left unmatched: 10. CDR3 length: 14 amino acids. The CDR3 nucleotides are TGTGCCAGCAGCATGTCAGGGGGTTGGAAGACCCAGTACTTC. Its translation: CASSMSGGWKTQYF.

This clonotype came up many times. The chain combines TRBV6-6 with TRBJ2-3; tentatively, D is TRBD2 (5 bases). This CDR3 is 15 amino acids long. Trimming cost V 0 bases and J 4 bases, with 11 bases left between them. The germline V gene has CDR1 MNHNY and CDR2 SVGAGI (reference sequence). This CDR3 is CASSYSGRGADTQYF. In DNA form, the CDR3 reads TGTGCCAGCAGTTACTCTGGGAGAGGAGCAGATACGCAGTATTTT.

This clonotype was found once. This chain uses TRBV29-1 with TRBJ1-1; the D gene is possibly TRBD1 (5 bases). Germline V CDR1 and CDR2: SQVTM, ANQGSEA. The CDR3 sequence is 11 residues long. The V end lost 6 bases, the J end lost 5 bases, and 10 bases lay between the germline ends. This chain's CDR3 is CSVRVGTEAFF. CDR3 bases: TGCAGCGTCAGGGTGGGGACTGAAGCTTTCTTT.

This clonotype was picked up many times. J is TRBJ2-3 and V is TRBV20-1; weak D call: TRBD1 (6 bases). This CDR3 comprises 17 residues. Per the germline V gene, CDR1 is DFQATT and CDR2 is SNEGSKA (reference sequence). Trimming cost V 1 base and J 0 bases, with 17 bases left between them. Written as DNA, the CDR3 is TGCAGTGCTAGAGGGCTTGGGACAAACTCTAGCACAGATACGCAGTATTTT. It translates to CSARGLGTNSSTDTQYF.

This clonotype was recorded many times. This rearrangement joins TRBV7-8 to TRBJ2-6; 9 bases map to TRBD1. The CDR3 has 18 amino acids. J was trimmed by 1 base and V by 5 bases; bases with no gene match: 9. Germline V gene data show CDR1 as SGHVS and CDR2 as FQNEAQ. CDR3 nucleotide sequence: TGTGCCAGCAGCCAGGGGACAGGGATCGGATCTGGGGCCAACGTCCTGACTTTC. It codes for CASSQGTGIGSGANVLTF.

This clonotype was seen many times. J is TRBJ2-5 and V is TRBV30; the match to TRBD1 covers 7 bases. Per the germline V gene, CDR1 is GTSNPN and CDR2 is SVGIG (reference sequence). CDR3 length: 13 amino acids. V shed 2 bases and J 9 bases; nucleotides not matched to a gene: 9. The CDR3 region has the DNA TGTGCCTGGAGTAGACAGGGCCCGGAGTCCCAGTACTTC. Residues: CAWSRQGPESQYF. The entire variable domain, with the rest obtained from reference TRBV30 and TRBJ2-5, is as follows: SQTIHQWPATLVQPVGSPLSLECTVEGTSNPNLYWYRQAAGRGLQLLFYSVGIGQISSEVPQNLSASRPQDRQFILSSKKLLLSDSGFYLCAWSRQGPESQYFGPGTRLLVL.

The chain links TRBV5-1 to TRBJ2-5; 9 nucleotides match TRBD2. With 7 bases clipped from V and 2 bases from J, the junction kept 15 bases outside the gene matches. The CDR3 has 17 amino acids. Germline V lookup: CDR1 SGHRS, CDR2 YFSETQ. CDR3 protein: CASRSSSRAGGQETQYF. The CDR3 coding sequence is TGCGCCAGCCGCTCCTCTTCTCGGGCGGGGGGGCAAGAGACCCAGTACTTC. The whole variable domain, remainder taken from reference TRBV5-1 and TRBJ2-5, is KAGVTQTPRYLIKTRGQQVTLSCSPISGHRSVSWYQQTPGQGLQFLFEYFSETQRNKGNFPGRFSGRQFSNSRSEMNVSTLELGDSALYLCASRSSSRAGGQETQYFGPGTRLLVL.

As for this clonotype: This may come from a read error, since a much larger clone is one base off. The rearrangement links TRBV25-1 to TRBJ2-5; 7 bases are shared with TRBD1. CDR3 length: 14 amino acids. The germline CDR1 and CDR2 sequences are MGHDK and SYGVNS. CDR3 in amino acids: CASSHTGAEETQCF. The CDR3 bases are TGTGCCAGCAGTCACACAGGGGCTGAGGAGACCCAGTGCTTC.

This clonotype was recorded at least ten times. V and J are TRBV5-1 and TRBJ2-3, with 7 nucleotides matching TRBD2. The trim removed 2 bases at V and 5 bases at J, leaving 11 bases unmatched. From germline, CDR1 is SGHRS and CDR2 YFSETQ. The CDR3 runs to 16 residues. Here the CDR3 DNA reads TGCGCCAGCAGCTTTGAGGGAGCGGGAATGAAAGATACGCAGTATTTT. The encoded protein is CASSFEGAGMKDTQYF. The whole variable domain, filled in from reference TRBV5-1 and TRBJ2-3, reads KAGVTQTPRYLIKTRGQQVTLSCSPISGHRSVSWYQQTPGQGLQFLFEYFSETQRNKGNFPGRFSGRQFSNSRSEMNVSTLELGDSALYLCASSFEGAGMKDTQYFGPGTRLTVL.

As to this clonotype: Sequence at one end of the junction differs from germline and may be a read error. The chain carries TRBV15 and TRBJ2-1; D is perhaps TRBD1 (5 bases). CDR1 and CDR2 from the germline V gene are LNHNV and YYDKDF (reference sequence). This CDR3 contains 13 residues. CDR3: CATSRDWGDRQSF. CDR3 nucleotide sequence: TGTGCCACCAGCAGGGATTGGGGCGATAGGCAGTCCTTC.

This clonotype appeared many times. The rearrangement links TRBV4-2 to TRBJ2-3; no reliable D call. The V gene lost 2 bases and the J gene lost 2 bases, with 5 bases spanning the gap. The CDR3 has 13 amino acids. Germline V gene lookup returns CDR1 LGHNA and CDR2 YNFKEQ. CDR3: CASSQPFTDTQYF. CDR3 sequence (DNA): TGTGCCAGCAGCCAACCCTTCACAGATACGCAGTATTTT.

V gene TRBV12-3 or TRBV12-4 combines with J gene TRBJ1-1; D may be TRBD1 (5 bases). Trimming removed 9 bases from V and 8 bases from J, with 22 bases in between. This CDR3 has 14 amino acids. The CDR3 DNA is TGTGCCAGAACCTATTCGGGGGGAGCGAGGGAAGCTTTCTTT. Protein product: CARTYSGGAREAFF.

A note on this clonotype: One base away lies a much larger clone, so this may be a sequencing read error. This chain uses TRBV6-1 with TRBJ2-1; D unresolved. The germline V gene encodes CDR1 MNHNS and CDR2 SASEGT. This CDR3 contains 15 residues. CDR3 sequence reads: CAISGCTTHGNEQFF. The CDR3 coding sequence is TGTGCCATCAGTGGTTGTACCACACACGGGAATGAGCAGTTCTTC.

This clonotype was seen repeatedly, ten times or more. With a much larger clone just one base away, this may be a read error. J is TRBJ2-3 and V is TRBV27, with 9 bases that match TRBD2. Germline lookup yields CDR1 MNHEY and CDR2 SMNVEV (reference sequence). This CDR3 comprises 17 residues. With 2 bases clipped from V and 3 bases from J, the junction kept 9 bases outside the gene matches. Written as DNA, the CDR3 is TGTGCCAGCAGTTTACGCGGGACTAGCAGGGTGACAGATACGCAGTATTTT. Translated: CASSLRGTSRVTDTQYF.

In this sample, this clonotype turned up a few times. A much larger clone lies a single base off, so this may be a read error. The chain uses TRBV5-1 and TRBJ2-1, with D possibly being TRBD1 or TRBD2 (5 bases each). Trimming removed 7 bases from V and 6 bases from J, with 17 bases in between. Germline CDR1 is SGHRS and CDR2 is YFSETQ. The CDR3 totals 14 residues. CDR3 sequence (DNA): TGCGCCAGCGGACCGGGACCGAGCGGCAATGAGCAGTTCTTC. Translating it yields CASGPGPSGNEQFF.

CDR3 loop: CAWSGAGANVLTF. The DNA of the CDR3 is TGTGCCTGGAGTGGGGCTGGGGCCAACGTCCTGACTTTC. V and J are TRBV30 and TRBJ2-6; D gene ambiguous. Trimming cost V 1 base and J 2 bases, with 3 bases left between them. Germline assignment: CDR1 GTSNPN and CDR2 SVGIG (reference sequence). The CDR3 length is 13 residues.

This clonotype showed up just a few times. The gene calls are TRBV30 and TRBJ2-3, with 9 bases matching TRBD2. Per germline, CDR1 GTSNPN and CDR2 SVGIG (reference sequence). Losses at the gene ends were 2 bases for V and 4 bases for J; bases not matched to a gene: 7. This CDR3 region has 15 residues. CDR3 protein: CAWSPSRGGADTQYF. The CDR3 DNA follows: TGTGCCTGGAGTCCCTCGCGGGGGGGGGCAGATACGCAGTATTTT.

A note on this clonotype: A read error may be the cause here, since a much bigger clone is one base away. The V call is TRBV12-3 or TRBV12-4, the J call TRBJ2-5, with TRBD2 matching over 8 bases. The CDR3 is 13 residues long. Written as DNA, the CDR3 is TGTGCCAGCAGTTTTAATAGCGGGGAGACCCGGTACTTC. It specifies CASSFNSGETRYF.